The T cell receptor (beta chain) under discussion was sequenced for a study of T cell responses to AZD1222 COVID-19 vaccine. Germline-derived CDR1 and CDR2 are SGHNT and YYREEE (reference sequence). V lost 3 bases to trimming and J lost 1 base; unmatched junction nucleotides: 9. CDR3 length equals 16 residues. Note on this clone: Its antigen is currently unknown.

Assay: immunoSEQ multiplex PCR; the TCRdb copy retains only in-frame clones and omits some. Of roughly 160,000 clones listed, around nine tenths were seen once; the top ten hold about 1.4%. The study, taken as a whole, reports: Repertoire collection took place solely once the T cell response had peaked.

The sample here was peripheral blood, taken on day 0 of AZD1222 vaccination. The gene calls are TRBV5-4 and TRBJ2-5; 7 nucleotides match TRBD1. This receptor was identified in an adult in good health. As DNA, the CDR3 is TGTGCCAGCAGCTACCCGGGACAGCAACTCCAAGAGACCCAGTACTTC. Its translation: CASSYPGQQLQETQYF. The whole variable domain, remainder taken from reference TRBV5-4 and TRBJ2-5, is ETGVTQSPTHLIKTRGQQVTLRCSSQSGHNTVSWYQQALGQGPQFIFQYYREEENGRGNFPPRFSGLQFPNYSSELNVNALELDDSALYLCASSYPGQQLQETQYFGPGTRLLVL.